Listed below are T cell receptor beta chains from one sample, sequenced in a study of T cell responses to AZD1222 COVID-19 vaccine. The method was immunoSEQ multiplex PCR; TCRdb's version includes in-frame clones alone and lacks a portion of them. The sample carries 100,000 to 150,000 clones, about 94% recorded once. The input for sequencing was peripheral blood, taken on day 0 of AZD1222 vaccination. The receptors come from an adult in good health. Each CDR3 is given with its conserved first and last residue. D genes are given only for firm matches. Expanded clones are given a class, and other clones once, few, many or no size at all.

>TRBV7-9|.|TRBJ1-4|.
TGTGCCAGCAGCTTATTGAGTGGGGGAACTAATGAAAAACTGTTTTTT
CASSLLSGGTNEKLFF
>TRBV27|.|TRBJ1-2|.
TGTGCCAGCAGCCAAGGGTTGGACTATGGCTACACCTTC
CASSQGLDYGYTF
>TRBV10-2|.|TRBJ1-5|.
TGCGCCAGCAGTGAGTCGGTGGGGCAGCCCCAGCATTTT
CASSESVGQPQHF
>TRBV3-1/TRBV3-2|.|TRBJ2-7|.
TGTGCCAGCAGCCTCGGGACCGAGCAGTACTTC
CASSLGTEQYF
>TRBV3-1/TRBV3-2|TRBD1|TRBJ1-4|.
TGTGCCAGCAGCCAATTGGGGGGGACAGGGAATGAAAAACTGTTTTTT
CASSQLGGTGNEKLFF
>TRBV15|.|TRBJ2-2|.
TGTGCCACCAGCAGAGATGGAGGGGCGAACACCGGGGAGCTGTTTTTT
CATSRDGGANTGELFF
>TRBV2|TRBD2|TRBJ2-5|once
TGTGCCAGCAGTGAAGAAGGAGCTCAACTAGCGGCACTCAAAGCGACCCAGTACTTC
CASSEEGAQLAALKATQYF
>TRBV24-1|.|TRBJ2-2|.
TGTGCCACCTCCAGCACCGGGGAGCTGTTTTTT
CATSSTGELFF
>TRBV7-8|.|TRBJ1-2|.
TGTGCCAGCAGCTTAGCGACACAGAACTATGGCTACACCTTC
CASSLATQNYGYTF
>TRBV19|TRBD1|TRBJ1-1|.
TGTGCCAGTAGTATATGGACAGGGGGCAATACTGAAGCTTTCTTT
CASSIWTGGNTEAFF
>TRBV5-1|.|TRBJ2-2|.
TGCGCCAGCAGCTTGGGATTGGTAGGTGCCGCCGGGGAGCTGTTTTTT
CASSLGLVGAAGELFF
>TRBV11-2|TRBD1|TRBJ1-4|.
TGTGCCAGCAGCTTAGCAGGGGGCGCGGGAAAACTGTTTTTT
CASSLAGGAGKLFF
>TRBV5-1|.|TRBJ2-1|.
TGCGCCAGCAGCTTGGTTGGCAATTTAAATGAGCAGTTCTTC
CASSLVGNLNEQFF
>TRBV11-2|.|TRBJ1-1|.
TGTGCCAGCAGCTTGAGACAGAGCATGAACACTGAAGCTTTCTTT
CASSLRQSMNTEAFF
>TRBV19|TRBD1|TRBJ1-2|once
TGTGCCAGTTCAAAACCGGGACAGGGAATCAACTATGGCTACACCTTC
CASSKPGQGINYGYTF
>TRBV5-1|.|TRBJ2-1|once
TGCGCCAGCAGCATAAGCGGAGAATACAATGAGCAGTTCTTC
CASSISGEYNEQFF
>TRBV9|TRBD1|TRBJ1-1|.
TGTGCCAGCAGCGTATCGGGACAGCTAGGTGGTGAAGCTTTCTTT
CASSVSGQLGGEAFF
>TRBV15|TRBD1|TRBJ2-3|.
TGTGCCACCAGCAGAGAGGGACAGGGATGGGATACGCAGTATTTT
CATSREGQGWDTQYF
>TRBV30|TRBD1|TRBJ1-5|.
TGTGCCTGGAGTCTAGGACAGGGCAATCAGCCCCAGCATTTT
CAWSLGQGNQPQHF
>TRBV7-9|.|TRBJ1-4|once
TGTGCCAGCGTTCAGAGGGACCTGCTAAACCCCACTAATGAAAAACTGTTTTTT
CASVQRDLLNPTNEKLFF
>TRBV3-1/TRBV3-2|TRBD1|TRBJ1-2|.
TGTGCCAGCAGCCCTACAGGGGCGGATGGCTACACCTTC
CASSPTGADGYTF
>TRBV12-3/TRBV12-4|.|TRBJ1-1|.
TGTGCCAGCAGTCCCTCCAGCACTGAAGCTTTCTTT
CASSPSSTEAFF
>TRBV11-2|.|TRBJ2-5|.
TGTGCCAGCAGCGAAGGGAACCGGGAGACCCAGTACTTC
CASSEGNRETQYF
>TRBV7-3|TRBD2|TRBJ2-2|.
TGTGCCAGCGGCGCGACTAGCGCTCAGACCGGGGAGCTGTTTTTT
CASGATSAQTGELFF
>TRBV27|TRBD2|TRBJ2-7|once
TGTGCCAGCAGTCCGGTGACAGCAACGGGACTAGCGGGAGGCTACGAGCAGTACTTC
CASSPVTATGLAGGYEQYF
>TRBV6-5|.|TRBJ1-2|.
TGTGCCAGCGACCCGCAAAACTATGGCTACACCTTC
CASDPQNYGYTF
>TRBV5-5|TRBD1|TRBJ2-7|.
TGTGCCAGCAGCCGGGACAGGGCATACGAGCAGTACTTC
CASSRDRAYEQYF
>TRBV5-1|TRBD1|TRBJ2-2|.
TGCGCCAGCAGCTTGGGGGACAGGACGAACACCGGGGAGCTGTTTTTT
CASSLGDRTNTGELFF
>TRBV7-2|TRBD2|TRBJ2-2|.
TGTGCCAGCAGCACCAGGACTAGCGGGGGTCCCGTGGAGCTGTTTTTT
CASSTRTSGGPVELFF